The sequence of this T cell receptor (beta chain) was determined in a study of PD-1 blockade in classical Hodgkin lymphoma. General study results and limits: Complete responders started with a diversity level that resembled newly diagnosed patients at baseline. According to reports, newly diagnosed patients had lower baseline TCR diversity than healthy donors, and relapsed/refractory patients had lower baseline TCR diversity still. Compared with baseline, CD4+ but not CD8+ TCR diversity had risen significantly by C4D1.

Following autologous stem cell transplantation, relapse occurred in every patient, and exposure to brentuximab vedotin varied. Best responses included complete response and partial response; otherwise, the best response was progressive disease. Sequenced by immunoSEQ multiplex PCR; TCRdb stores in-frame clones only, minus some. The profile covers over 90,000 clones, with 85% to 90% appearing a single time and about 11% taken by the ten largest. On this clone: Its matching antigen is unknown.

V dropped 9 bases and J dropped 2 bases, with 5 bases sitting between them. The CDR3 is made up of 10 amino acids. Germline-derived CDR1 and CDR2 are MNHNS and SASEGT. The source material was peripheral blood mononuclear cells (PBMCs), sampled before the second cycle of nivolumab. The clonotype originates from a human donor with classical Hodgkin lymphoma. The V gene is TRBV6-1, the J gene TRBJ2-7; D is unresolved. The CDR3 region is CASKAYEQYF. The CDR3 nucleotides read TGTGCCAGTAAAGCCTACGAGCAGTACTTC.